This T cell receptor (beta chain) was profiled in a study of memory CD4+ T cells and cytomegalovirus serostatus. Study context: Healthy Belgian adult donors included 9 or 10 CMV-positive and some 24 CMV-negative people.

Whole-study results and caveats: About 40% of the roughly 160 known CMV-associated TCRbeta sequences appeared in CD4+ memory. CMV serostatus prediction reached median AUC about 0.95, or 0.9 with US-trained model.

Assay: immunoSEQ multiplex PCR; the TCRdb copy retains only in-frame clones and omits some. The sample holds 48,000 or so clones, around 80% seen once. The sort gate was single viable CD3+CD4+CD8-CD45RO+ cells for memory CD4+ T cells. CMV serostatus came from serum IgG against pp150, pp28, p38, p52. As to this clone: What it binds is not known.

This TCR derives from an adult in good health and CMV-seronegative. The specimen was memory CD4+ T cells from blood.

As DNA, the CDR3 is TGTGCCAGCAGCCCCCTCGCGCAGTCCGGGTGGAATTCACCCCTCCACTTT. It specifies CASSPLAQSGWNSPLHF. This rearrangement joins TRBV7-6 to TRBJ1-6; no definite D call. Per the germline V gene, CDR1 is SGHVS and CDR2 is FNYEAQ. V lost 5 bases and J lost 7, with 21 bases in between. CDR3 length: 17 residues.